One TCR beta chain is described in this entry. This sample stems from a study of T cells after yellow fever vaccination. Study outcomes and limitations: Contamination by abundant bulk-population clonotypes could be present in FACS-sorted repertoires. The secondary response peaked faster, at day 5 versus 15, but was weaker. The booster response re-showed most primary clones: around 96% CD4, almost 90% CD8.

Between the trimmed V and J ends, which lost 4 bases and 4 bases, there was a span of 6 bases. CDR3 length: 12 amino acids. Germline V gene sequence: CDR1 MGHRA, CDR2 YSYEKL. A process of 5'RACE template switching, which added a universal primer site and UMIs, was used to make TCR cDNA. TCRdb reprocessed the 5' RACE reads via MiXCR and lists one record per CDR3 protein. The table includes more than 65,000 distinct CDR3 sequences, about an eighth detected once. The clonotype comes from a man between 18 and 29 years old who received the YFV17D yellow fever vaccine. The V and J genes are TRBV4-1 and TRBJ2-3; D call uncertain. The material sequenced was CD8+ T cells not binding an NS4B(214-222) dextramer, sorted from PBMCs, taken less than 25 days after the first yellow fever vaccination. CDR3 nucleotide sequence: TGCGCCAGCAGCCCCATTGCAGATACGCAGTATTTT. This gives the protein CASSPIADTQYF.